This T cell receptor (beta chain) originates from a study of cytomegalovirus exposure and HLA in healthy donors. The CDR3 is 13 residues long. With 0 bases removed from V and 3 bases from J, the gap between germline ends came to 6 bases. The germline V gene has CDR1 SGHTA and CDR2 FQGNSA. Study-wide points: A few chains linked to CMV were shown in vitro to be specific for CMV antigens. Later analysis found that TCR beta chains associated with HLA were more clonally expanded than other, equally common chains. Sequencing artifact likely explains a cluster of highly shared sequence variants.

A remark on this clone: What it recognizes is unknown.

Primers: 60 Vbeta forward and 13 Jbeta reverse. TCRdb's copy holds only in-frame clones and misses some; the assay was immunoSEQ multiplex PCR. Among more than 200,000 clones listed, about 70% were seen once. This TCR came from a man aged 40-49 years in good health and CMV-seropositive. Sequenced input: PBMCs. V usage is TRBV7-2 and J usage is TRBJ2-7; D unresolved. The CDR3 nucleotides read TGTGCCAGCAGCTTAGCGCTCAGCTACGAGCAGTACTTC. Residues: CASSLALSYEQYF. Full variable domain (missing parts from reference TRBV7-2 and TRBJ2-7): GAGVSQSPSNKVTEKGKDVELRCDPISGHTALYWYRQSLGQGLEFLIYFQGNSAPDKSGLPSDRFSAERTGGSVSTLTIQRTQQEDSAVYLCASSLALSYEQYFGPGTRLTVT.